This is a list of T cell receptor beta chains from one sample in a study of blood T cell repertoires in COVID-19. Data came from immunoSEQ multiplex PCR; TCRdb stores just in-frame clones and leaves some out. Of around 67,000 clones in the sample, 91% were seen once. The sequencing input was peripheral blood. These receptors all stem from a human donor in a cohort sampled during active COVID-19. Both conserved end residues are part of each CDR3. Each record gives: V gene, clone size, J gene, D gene, CDR3 DNA, CDR3 protein. The D gene is left open where the match is weak. The size of a clone is reported for some rows only, either as once, few or many, or as a class for expanded clones.

>TRBV6-1|-|TRBJ1-5|TRBD1
TGTGCCAGCAGTGACGGAGACAGGGAGCTCCCTCAGCCCCAGCATTTT
CASSDGDRELPQPQHF
>TRBV18|-|TRBJ1-5|-
TGTGCCAGCTCACCCGACAGTGGGAGCAATCAGCCCCAGCATTTT
CASSPDSGSNQPQHF
>TRBV4-3|-|TRBJ2-7|TRBD2
TGCGCCAGCAGCCAAGATTGGCTAGCGGGGGGATCCTACGAGCAGTACTTC
CASSQDWLAGGSYEQYF
>TRBV7-9|once|TRBJ1-6|-
TGTGCCAGCAGCTTAGGGACAGCATCCTATAATTCACCCCTCCACTTT
CASSLGTASYNSPLHF
>TRBV11-2|-|TRBJ2-7|-
TGTGCCAGCAGCTTAGGTTCAGGGGCCTCCTACGAGCAGTACTTC
CASSLGSGASYEQYF
>TRBV9|once|TRBJ1-6|TRBD1
TGTGCCAGCAGCGCCTGGGCAGGGGGCCTAGGGTCACCCCTCCACTTT
CASSAWAGGLGSPLHF
>TRBV28|-|TRBJ1-2|TRBD1
TGTGCCAGCAGTTCATATCGACAGGGGGCTACCTATGGCTACACCTTC
CASSSYRQGATYGYTF
>TRBV28|-|TRBJ2-7|TRBD1
TGTGCCAGCAGTTCCCGGGACAGGGGGTCCGAGCAGTACTTC
CASSSRDRGSEQYF
>TRBV10-3|-|TRBJ1-5|-
TGTGCCATCAGCTCGACGGGTAGCAATCAGCCCCAGCATTTT
CAISSTGSNQPQHF
>TRBV6-1|once|TRBJ2-7|-
TGTGCCAGCAGTGAGATGAAGGACGGGAACTACGAGCAGTACTTC
CASSEMKDGNYEQYF
>TRBV19|-|TRBJ2-7|-
TGTGCCAGTAGGACCACCGGACTATCCTACGAGCAGTACTTC
CASRTTGLSYEQYF
>TRBV9|-|TRBJ1-2|TRBD1
TGTGCCAGCAGCGTAGCAGAACAGGGGTATGGCTACACCTTC
CASSVAEQGYGYTF
>TRBV5-5|-|TRBJ2-7|TRBD1
TGTGCCAGCAGCCTTGACAGGGGCTTTCCCTACGAGCAGTACTTC
CASSLDRGFPYEQYF
>TRBV29-1|-|TRBJ1-2|TRBD1
TGCAGCGTTGATGACAGGGTGCTAAGTGGCTACACCTTC
CSVDDRVLSGYTF
>TRBV6-6|-|TRBJ1-2|-
TGTGCCAGCAACCGGATCGGGCAGGGTGTTGGCTACACCTTC
CASNRIGQGVGYTF
>TRBV6-2/TRBV6-3|-|TRBJ2-7|-
TGTGCCAGCAGTTTCCTCCAGGAAATGGAGCAGTACTTC
CASSFLQEMEQYF
>TRBV2|-|TRBJ1-5|-
TGTGCCAGCAGTGAGGAGGGTCGTTTACAGCCCCAGCATTTT
CASSEEGRLQPQHF
>TRBV11-2|-|TRBJ1-6|TRBD1
TGTGCCAGCAGCTTCGGACAGGGGGCTAGTTCACCCCTCCACTTT
CASSFGQGASSPLHF
>TRBV2|-|TRBJ1-2|TRBD1
TGTGCCAGCAGCCCCGGACAGGGGGCGGGGGAAGCTAACTATGGCTACACCTTC
CASSPGQGAGEANYGYTF
>TRBV2|once|TRBJ1-1|-
TGTGCCAGCAGTGTTTTCCAGGGGTTAAGGTTGAATAGGGCTTTCTTT
CASSVFQGLRLNRAFF
>TRBV28|-|TRBJ1-1|TRBD1
TGTGCCAGCAGCACAGGGGTGGGTCGCCTAGCTTTCTTT
CASSTGVGRLAFF
>TRBV11-2|-|TRBJ2-7|TRBD2
TGTGCCAGCAGCAAGGGAGGGTACGAGCAGTACTTC
CASSKGGYEQYF
>TRBV7-8|-|TRBJ2-7|-
TGTGCCAGCAGCTCTGAGGACAGTTCCTACGAGCAGTACTTC
CASSSEDSSYEQYF
>TRBV9|-|TRBJ2-6|-
TGTGCCAGTGGGGGGACGCCCAACGTCCTGACTTTC
CASGGTPNVLTF
>TRBV7-8|-|TRBJ2-7|TRBD2
TGTGCCAGCAGCCTTCGACCCCCGGGACTAGCGGGGGGGCCTGATAGGGGCGAGCAGTACTTC
CASSLRPPGLAGGPDRGEQYF
>TRBV5-1|once|TRBJ1-2|-
TGCGCCAGCAGCTTCGGGATGGGAGGCTACACCTTC
CASSFGMGGYTF
>TRBV9|-|TRBJ2-7|TRBD1
TGTGCCAGCAGCGTAGCTGGGACAGGGGCCTACGAGCAGTACTTC
CASSVAGTGAYEQYF
>TRBV27|-|TRBJ2-7|-
TGTGCCAGCAGCCTGGACAGCTACGAGCAGTACTTC
CASSLDSYEQYF